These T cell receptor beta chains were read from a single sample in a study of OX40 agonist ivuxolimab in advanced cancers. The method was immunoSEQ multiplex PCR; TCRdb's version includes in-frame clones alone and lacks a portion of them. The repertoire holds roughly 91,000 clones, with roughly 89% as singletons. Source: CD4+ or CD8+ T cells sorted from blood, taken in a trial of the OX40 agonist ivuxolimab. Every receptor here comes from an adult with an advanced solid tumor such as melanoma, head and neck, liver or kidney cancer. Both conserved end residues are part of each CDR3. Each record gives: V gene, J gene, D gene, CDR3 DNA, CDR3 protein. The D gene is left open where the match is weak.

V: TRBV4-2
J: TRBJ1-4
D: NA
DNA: TGTGCCAGCAGCCAAGACGGAGGAAAAGAAAAACTGTTTTTT
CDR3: CASSQDGGKEKLFF

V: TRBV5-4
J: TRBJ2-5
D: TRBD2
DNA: TGTGCCAGCAGCTTGGCTTCGGGGGGGGCCCAAGAGACCCAGTACTTC
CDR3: CASSLASGGAQETQYF

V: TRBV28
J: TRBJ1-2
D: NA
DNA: TGTGCCAGCAGTCCTCTCTATAGACGGGGCTACACCTTC
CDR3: CASSPLYRRGYTF

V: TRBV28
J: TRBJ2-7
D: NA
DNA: TGTGCCAGCAGTCTACAGGGACCGACCTACGAGCAGTACTTC
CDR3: CASSLQGPTYEQYF

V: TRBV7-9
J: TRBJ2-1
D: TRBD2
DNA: TGTGCCAGCAGCTACTCGCCGGGGCTAGCGGGGGCATCCTACAATGAGCAGTTCTTC
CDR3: CASSYSPGLAGASYNEQFF

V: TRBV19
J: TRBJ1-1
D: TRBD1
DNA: TGTGCCAGTAGTAGCCTACAGGGGATGGGCACTGAAGCTTTCTTT
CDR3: CASSSLQGMGTEAFF

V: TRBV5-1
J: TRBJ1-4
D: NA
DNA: TGCGCCAGCAGCCCCCGGGTGGGGGTCGGGACTAATGAAAAACTGTTTTTT
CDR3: CASSPRVGVGTNEKLFF

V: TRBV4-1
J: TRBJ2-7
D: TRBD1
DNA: TGCGCCAGCAGCATCGCCGAGGGACAGGGTTACGAGCAGTACTTC
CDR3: CASSIAEGQGYEQYF

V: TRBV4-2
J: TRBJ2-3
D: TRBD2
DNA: TGTGCCAGCAGCCAGATACCGGGACTAGCGGGTGTCGCGGGAGATACGCAGTATTTT
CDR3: CASSQIPGLAGVAGDTQYF

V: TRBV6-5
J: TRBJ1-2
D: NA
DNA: TGTGCCAGCAGTTACAGGAGCTATGGCTACACCTTC
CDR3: CASSYRSYGYTF

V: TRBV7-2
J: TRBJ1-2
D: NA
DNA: TGTGCCAGCGGATTCTCCGCAGGGAACTATGGCTACACCTTC
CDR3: CASGFSAGNYGYTF

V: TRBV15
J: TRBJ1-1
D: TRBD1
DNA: TGTGCCACCAGCAGGGCCGGACAGGGTGGCACTGAAGCTTTCTTT
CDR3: CATSRAGQGGTEAFF

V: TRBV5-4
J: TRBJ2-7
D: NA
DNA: TGTGCCAGCAGCTTGGAGGGCAGAGTGACATACGAGCAGTACTTC
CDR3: CASSLEGRVTYEQYF

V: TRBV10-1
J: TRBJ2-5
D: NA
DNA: TGCGCCAGCAGTGAAGTCCGGGCTCACGAGACCCAGTACTTC
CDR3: CASSEVRAHETQYF

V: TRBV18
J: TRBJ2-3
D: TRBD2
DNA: TGTGCCAGCTCCCCTCTAGCGGGGGGCCGGGGCACAGATACGCAGTATTTT
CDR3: CASSPLAGGRGTDTQYF

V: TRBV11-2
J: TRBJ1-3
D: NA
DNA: TGTGCCAGCAGAAAATGGAGAAGCGGAGGAAACACCATATATTTT
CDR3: CASRKWRSGGNTIYF

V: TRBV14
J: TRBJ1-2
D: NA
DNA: TGTGCCAGCAGCCAACCCGAGGGAGGCTACACCTTC
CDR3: CASSQPEGGYTF

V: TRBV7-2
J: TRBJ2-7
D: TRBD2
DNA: TGTGCCAGCAGCTTAAGCGGACTAGCGGGGGCCTACGAGCAGTACTTC
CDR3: CASSLSGLAGAYEQYF

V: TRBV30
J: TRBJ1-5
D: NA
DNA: TGTGCCTGGAGTAGGCCGAACAGCAATCAGCCCCAGCATTTT
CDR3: CAWSRPNSNQPQHF

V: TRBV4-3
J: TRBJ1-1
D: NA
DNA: TGCGCCAGCAGCCAAGTATTTCGGGCGAACACTGAAGCTTTCTTT
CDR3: CASSQVFRANTEAFF

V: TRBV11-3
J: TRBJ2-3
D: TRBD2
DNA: TGTGCCAGCAGCTCCGGGACTAGCGGGGGAGATACGCAGTATTTT
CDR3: CASSSGTSGGDTQYF

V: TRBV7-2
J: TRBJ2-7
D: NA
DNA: TGTGCCAGCAGCTTCGGGCTGGCCCCCTACGAGCAGTACTTC
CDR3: CASSFGLAPYEQYF

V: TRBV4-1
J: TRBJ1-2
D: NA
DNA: TGCGCCAGCAGCCATGAGACATTGAGGGGCTACACCTTC
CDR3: CASSHETLRGYTF

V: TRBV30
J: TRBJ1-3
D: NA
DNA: TGTGCCTGGATGTCGGCAGTTGGAAACACCATATATTTT
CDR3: CAWMSAVGNTIYF

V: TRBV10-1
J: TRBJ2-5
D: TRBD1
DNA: TGCGCCAGCAGTGAGTCTACAGGGGGCATCAAGACCCAGTACTTC
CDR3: CASSESTGGIKTQYF

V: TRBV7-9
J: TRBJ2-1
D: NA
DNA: TGTGCCAGCAGATCCCCGGGACTACCAGGGGGTCGGGCTGGCAATGAGCAGTTCTTC
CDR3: CASRSPGLPGGRAGNEQFF

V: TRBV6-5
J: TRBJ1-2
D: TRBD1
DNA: TGTGCCAGCAGTTACCTAGGGACAGGGTATGGCTACACCTTC
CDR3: CASSYLGTGYGYTF

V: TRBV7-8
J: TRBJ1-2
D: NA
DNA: TGTGCCAGCAGCTTAAACCGTGCTGTGGAAGGAGTCTATGGCTACACCTTC
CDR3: CASSLNRAVEGVYGYTF

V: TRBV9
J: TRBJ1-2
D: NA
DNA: TGTGCCAGCAGCGTAGACAGCAACTATGGCTACACCTTC
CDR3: CASSVDSNYGYTF

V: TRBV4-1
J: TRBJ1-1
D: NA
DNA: TGCGCCAGCAGCCAAGAATGGAGGTACGGGGGTTCGGCTGAAGCTTTCTTT
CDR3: CASSQEWRYGGSAEAFF

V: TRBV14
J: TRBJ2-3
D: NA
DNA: TGTGCCAGCAGCCAAGAACCTACGGTGCAGTATTTT
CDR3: CASSQEPTVQYF

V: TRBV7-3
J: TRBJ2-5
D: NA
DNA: TGTGCCAGCAGCTTGACAGGCGGGCAAGAGACCCAGTACTTC
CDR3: CASSLTGGQETQYF

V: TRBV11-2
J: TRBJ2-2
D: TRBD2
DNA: TGTGCCAGCAGCGCCGCCGGGACTAGCGGGGGAGGGGGAACCGGGGAGCTGTTTTTT
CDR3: CASSAAGTSGGGGTGELFF

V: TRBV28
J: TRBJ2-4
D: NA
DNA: TGTGCCAGCAGTTCCGGGGGCACGAACATTCAGTACTTC
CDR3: CASSSGGTNIQYF

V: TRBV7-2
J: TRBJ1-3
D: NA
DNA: TGTGCCAGCAGCCTCACAGGGACTGGAAACACCATATATTTT
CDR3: CASSLTGTGNTIYF

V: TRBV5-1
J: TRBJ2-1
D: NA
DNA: TGCGCCAGCAGCTTAGGTCACAATGAGCAGTTCTTC
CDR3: CASSLGHNEQFF

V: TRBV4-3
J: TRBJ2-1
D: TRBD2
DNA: TGCGCCAGCAGCCAAGATGGGGGGGAGTCCTACAATGAGCAGTTCTTC
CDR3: CASSQDGGESYNEQFF

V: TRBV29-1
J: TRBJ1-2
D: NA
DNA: TGCAGCGTTGTTCAGGGGTCTAACTATGGCTACACCTTC
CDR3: CSVVQGSNYGYTF

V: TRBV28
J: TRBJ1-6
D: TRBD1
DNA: TGTGCCAGTTATCCGGGACAGGGGAACAATTCACCCCTCCACTTT
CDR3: CASYPGQGNNSPLHF

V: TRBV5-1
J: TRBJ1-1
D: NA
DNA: TGCGCCAGCAGCTTGGGTTTTGGGTCTGGGAACACTGAAGCTTTCTTT
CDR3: CASSLGFGSGNTEAFF